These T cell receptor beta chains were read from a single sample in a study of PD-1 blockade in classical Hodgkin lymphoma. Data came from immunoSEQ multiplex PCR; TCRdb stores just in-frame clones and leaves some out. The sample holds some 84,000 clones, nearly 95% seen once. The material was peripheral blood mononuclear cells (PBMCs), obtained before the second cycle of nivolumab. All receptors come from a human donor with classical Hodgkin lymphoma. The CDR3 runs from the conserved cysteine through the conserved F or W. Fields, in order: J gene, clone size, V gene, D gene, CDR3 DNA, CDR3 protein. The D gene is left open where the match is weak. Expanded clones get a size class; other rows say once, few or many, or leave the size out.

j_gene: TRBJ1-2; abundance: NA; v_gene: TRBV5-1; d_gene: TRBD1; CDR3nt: TGCGCCAGCAGCACCCAGGGGGCTGAAGGCTACACCTTC; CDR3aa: CASSTQGAEGYTF
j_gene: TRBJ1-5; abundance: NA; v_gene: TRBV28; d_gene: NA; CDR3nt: TGTGCCAGCAGTTCCCATGAAGGGCTAGACAATCAGCCCCAGCATTTT; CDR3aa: CASSSHEGLDNQPQHF
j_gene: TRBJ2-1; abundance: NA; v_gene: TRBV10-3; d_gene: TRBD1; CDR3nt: TGTGCCATCAGTGATCACAGGGGGCCTGAGCAGTTCTTC; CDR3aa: CAISDHRGPEQFF
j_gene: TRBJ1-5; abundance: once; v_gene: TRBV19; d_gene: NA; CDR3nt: TGTGCCAGTAGTGTAATCGGGGGGCGGATTCAGCCCCAGCATTTT; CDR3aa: CASSVIGGRIQPQHF
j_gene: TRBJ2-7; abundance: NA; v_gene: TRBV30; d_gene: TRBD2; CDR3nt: TGTGCCTGGAGTCCCACTAGCGGGAGAGGAGGGTACGAGCAGTACTTC; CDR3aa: CAWSPTSGRGGYEQYF
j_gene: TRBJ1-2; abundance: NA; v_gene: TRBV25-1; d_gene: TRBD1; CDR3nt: TGTGCCAGCAGTGAAACCCCCCTTACGGGACAGGGGGCGCATGGCTACACCTTC; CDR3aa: CASSETPLTGQGAHGYTF
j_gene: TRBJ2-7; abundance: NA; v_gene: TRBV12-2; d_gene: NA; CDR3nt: TGTGCAAGTCGCTTAGACAACCCGCCTAGGGTCCCCTACGAGCAGTACTTC; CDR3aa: CASRLDNPPRVPYEQYF
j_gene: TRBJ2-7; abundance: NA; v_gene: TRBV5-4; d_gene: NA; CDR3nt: TGTGCCAGCAGCTTGATTTCGGGTGTATTGCAGTACGAGCAGTACTTC; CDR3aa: CASSLISGVLQYEQYF
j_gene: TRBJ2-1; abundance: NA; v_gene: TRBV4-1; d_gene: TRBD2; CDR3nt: TGCGCCAGCAGCCCCCCGGGACTAGCCACCGGCAATGAGCAGTTCTTC; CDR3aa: CASSPPGLATGNEQFF
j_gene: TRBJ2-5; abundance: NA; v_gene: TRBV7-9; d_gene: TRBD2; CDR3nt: TGTGCCAGCAGCGAAACCCGGGGAGGGCGCCAAGGTCGGGGGGAGACCCAGTACTTC; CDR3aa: CASSETRGGRQGRGETQYF
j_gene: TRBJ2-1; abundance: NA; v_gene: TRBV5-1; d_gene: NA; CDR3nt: TGCGCCAGCAGCTTGGTTTCGGGAGATGATGAGCAGTTCTTC; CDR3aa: CASSLVSGDDEQFF
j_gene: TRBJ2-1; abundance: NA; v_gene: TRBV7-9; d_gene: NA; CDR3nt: TGTGCCAGCGTCCGGGGGCTGGATGAGCAGTTCTTC; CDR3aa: CASVRGLDEQFF
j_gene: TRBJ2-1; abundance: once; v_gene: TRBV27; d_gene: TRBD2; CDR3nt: TGTGCCAGCAGTCGGACTAGCGGACAATACAATGAGCAGTTCTTC; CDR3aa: CASSRTSGQYNEQFF
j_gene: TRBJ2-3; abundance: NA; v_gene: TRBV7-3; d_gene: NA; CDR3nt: TGTGCCAGCAGCTTAAAGTGGGGATCGACAGATACGCAGTATTTT; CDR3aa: CASSLKWGSTDTQYF
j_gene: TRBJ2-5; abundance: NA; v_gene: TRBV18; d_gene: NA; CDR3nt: TGTGCCAGCTCACCAGGGTACCAAGAGACCCAGTACTTC; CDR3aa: CASSPGYQETQYF
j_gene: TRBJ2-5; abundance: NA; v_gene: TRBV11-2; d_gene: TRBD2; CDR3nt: TGTGCCAGCAGCCAACTAGCGGGAGCTCTGGAGACCCAGTACTTC; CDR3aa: CASSQLAGALETQYF
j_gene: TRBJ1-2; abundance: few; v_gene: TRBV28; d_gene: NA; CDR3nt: TGTGCCAGCAGTTTACCCCCAGGACGCTATGGCTACACCTTC; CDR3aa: CASSLPPGRYGYTF
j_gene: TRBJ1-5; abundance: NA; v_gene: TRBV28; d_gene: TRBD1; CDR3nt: TGTGCCAGCAGTTTAGGGACAGGGGGGCTGTCGGGCAATCAGCCCCAGCATTTT; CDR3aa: CASSLGTGGLSGNQPQHF
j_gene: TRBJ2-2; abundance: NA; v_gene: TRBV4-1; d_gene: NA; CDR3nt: TGCGCCAGCAGCCAAGGCCCAGGGGGGAGGGCCGGGGAGCTGTTTTTT; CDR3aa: CASSQGPGGRAGELFF
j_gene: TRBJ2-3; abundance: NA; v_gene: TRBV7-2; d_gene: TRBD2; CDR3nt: TGTGCCAGCAGCTTAGCGCAACTACTAGCGGGAAGCACAGATACGCAGTATTTT; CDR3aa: CASSLAQLLAGSTDTQYF
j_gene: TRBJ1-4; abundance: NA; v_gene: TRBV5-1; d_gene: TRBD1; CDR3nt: TGCGCCAGCAGCTTGGTTCCCCCGACAGGGAGCAATGAAAAACTGTTTTTT; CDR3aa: CASSLVPPTGSNEKLFF
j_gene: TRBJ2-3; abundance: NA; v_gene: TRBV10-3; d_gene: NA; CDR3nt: TGTGCCATCAGTTGGAGGGATTACACAGATACGCAGTATTTT; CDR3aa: CAISWRDYTDTQYF
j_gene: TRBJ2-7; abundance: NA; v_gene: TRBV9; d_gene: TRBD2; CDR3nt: TGTGCCAGCAGCCCTGGGACTAGCGGAACCTACGAGCAGTACTTC; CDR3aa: CASSPGTSGTYEQYF
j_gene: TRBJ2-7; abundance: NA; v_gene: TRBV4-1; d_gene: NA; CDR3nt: TGCGCCAGCAGGGGGACACCGGGCTACGAGCAGTACTTC; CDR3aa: CASRGTPGYEQYF
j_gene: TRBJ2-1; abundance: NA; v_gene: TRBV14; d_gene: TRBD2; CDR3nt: TGTGCCAGCAGCCAAGGTTCCGGGACTAGCGGGACAGTGGGAAGGAGCTCCTACAATGAGCAGTTCTTC; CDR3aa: CASSQGSGTSGTVGRSSYNEQFF
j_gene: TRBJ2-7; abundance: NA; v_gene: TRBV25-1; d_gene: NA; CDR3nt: TGTGCCAGCAGTGAAGCCGGGACACCAACCTACGAGCAGTACTTC; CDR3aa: CASSEAGTPTYEQYF
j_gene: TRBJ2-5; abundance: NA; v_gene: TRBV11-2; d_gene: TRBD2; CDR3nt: TGTGCCAGCAGCTGGGGAGGGCGGGAGACCCAGTACTTC; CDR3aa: CASSWGGRETQYF
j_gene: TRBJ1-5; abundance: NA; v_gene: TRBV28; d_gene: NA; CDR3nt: TGTGCCAGCAGTTTACCCGGGGCCCAGGGCAATCAGCCCCAGCATTTT; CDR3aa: CASSLPGAQGNQPQHF
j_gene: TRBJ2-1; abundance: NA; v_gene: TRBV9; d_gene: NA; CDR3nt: TGTGCCAGCAGCGTAGACGGGGGCTCCTACAATGAGCAGTTCTTC; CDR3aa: CASSVDGGSYNEQFF
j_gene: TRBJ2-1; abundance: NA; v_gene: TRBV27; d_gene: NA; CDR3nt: TGTGCCAGCAGTTTATTGGAGGGGGGTGAGCAGTTCTTC; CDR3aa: CASSLLEGGEQFF
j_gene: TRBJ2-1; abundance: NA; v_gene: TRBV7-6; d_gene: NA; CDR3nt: TGTGCCAGCAGCTTAGTGTATGGGGACAAGGGGACCAATGAGCAGTTCTTC; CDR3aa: CASSLVYGDKGTNEQFF
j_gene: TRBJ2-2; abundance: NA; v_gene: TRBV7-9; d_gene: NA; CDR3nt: TGTGCCAGCAGCCCCCTAGGGACGTTCGCGACCCCGAACACCGGGGAGCTGTTTTTT; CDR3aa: CASSPLGTFATPNTGELFF
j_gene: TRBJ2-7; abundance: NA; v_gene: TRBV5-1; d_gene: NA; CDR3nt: TGCGCCAGCAGCTTGCGTGGTAGTGCCCCTCGGGACGAGCAGTACTTC; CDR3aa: CASSLRGSAPRDEQYF
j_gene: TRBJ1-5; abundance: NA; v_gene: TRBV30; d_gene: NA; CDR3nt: TGTGCCTGGGGGGGTCCGTATAGCAATCAGCCCCAGCATTTT; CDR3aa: CAWGGPYSNQPQHF
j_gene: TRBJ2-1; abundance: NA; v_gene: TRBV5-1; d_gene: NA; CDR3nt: TGCGCCAGCAGCTTGAGGTGGGGTGAGCAGTTCTTC; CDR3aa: CASSLRWGEQFF
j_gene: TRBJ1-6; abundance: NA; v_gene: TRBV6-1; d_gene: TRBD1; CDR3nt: TGTGCCAGCAGTGTCAGGACAGGGGTTAATTCACCCCTCCACTTT; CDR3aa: CASSVRTGVNSPLHF
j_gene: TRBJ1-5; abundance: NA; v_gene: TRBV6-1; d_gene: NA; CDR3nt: TGTGCCAGCCGCAATCGGGTTCAGCAGCCCCAGCATTTT; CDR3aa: CASRNRVQQPQHF
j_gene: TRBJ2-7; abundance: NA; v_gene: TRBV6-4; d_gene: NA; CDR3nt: TGTGCCAGCAGTGACAGATTTTTAACCTACGAGCAGTACTTC; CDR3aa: CASSDRFLTYEQYF
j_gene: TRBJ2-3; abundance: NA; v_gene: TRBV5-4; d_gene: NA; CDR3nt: TGTGCCAGCAGCAAACCGGCGGGGAGAGATACGCAGTATTTT; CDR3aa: CASSKPAGRDTQYF
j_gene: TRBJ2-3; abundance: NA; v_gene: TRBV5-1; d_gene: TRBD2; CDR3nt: TGCGCCAGCAGCTCTAGCGGGAGTTCCCCTGGCACAGATACGCAGTATTTT; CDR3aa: CASSSSGSSPGTDTQYF
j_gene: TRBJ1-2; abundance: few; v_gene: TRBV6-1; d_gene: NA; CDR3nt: TGTGCCAGCACCCAAGGACGGATCTATGGCTACACCTTC; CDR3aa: CASTQGRIYGYTF
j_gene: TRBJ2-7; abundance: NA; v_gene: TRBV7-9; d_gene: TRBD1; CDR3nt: TGTGCCAGCAGCCCCATGGGGACAGGGGAATGGGGACCCTACGAGCAGTACTTC; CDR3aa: CASSPMGTGEWGPYEQYF
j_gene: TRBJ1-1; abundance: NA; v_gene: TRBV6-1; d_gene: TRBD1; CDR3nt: TGTGCCTACGGACAGGGCCTTATTTCTGAAGCTTTCTTT; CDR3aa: CAYGQGLISEAFF
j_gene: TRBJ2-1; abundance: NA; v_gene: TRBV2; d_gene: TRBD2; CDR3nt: TGTGCCAGCAGACCGACTAGCGGACAACACAATGAGCAGTTCTTC; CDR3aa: CASRPTSGQHNEQFF
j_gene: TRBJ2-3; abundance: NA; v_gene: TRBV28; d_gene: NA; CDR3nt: TGTGCCAGCAATTCCCTACTAGCTTTCACGGCGGACGAGGCAGATACGCAGTATTTT; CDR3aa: CASNSLLAFTADEADTQYF
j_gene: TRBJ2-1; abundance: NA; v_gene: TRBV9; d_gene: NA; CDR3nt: TGTGCCAGCAAACCGCCGGATGAGCAGTTCTTC; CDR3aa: CASKPPDEQFF
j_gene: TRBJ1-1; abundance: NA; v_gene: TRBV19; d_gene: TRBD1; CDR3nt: TGTGCCAGTCTCGGTCGGGTACCGGGACAGGGGAACACTGAAGCTTTCTTT; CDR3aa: CASLGRVPGQGNTEAFF